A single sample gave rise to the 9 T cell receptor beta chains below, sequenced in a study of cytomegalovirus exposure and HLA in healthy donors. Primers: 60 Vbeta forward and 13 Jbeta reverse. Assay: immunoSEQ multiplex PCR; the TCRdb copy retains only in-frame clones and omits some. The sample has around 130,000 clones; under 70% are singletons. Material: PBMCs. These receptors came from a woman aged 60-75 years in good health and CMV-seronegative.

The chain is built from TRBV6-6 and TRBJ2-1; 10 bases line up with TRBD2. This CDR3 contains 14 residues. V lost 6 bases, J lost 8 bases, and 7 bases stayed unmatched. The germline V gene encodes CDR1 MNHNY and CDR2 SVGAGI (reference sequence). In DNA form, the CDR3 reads TGTGCCAGCAGCGGGACTAGCGTTTCCGATGAGCAGTTCTTC. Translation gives CASSGTSVSDEQFF.

CDR3 nucleotide sequence: TGTGCCAGCTCGACAGGAAGCTCTGGGGCCAACGTCCTGACTTTC. Translating it yields CASSTGSSGANVLTF. This chain connects TRBV18 to TRBJ2-6; D possibly corresponds to TRBD1 (6 bases). Per the germline V gene, CDR1 is KGHSH and CDR2 is LQKENI. Deletions cut 6 bases from V and 0 bases from J, with 9 bases between. The CDR3 length is 15 residues.

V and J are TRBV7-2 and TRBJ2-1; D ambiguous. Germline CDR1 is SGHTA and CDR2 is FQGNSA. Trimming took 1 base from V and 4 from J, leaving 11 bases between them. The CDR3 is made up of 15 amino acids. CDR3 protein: CASSLEVAVYNEQFF. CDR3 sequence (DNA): TGTGCCAGCAGCTTAGAGGTCGCGGTTTACAATGAGCAGTTCTTC.

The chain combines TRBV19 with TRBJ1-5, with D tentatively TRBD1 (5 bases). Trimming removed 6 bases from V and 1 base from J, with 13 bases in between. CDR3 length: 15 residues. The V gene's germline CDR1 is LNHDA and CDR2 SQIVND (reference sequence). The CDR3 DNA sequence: TGTGCCAGTAGAGACCAGGGTTGGAGCAATCAGCCCCAGCATTTT. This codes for CASRDQGWSNQPQHF.

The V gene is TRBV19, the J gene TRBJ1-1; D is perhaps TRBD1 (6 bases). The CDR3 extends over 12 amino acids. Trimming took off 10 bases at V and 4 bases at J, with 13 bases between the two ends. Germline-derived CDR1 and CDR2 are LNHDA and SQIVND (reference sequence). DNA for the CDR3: TGTGCCACTAACAGGGACGGCACTGAAGCTTTCTTT. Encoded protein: CATNRDGTEAFF.

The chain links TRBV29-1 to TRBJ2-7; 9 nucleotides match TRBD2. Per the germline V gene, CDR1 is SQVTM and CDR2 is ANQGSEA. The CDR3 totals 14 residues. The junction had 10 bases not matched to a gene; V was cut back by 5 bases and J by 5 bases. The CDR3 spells CSVSAGGPMNEQYF. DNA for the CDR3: TGCAGCGTTTCTGCGGGAGGGCCGATGAACGAGCAGTACTTC.

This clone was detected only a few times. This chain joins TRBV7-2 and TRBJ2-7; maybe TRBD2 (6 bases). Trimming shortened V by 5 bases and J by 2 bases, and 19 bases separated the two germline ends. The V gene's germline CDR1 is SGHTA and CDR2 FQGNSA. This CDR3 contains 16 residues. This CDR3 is CASSQRGGVRPYEQYF. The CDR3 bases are TGTGCCAGCAGCCAAAGGGGCGGGGTCAGACCCTACGAGCAGTACTTC.

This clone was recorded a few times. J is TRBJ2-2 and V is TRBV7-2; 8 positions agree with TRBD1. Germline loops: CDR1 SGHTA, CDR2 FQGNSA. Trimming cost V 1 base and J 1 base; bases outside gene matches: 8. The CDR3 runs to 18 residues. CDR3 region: CASSLEPPGTGNTGELFF. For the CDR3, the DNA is TGTGCCAGCAGCTTAGAACCCCCAGGGACAGGGAACACCGGGGAGCTGTTTTTT.

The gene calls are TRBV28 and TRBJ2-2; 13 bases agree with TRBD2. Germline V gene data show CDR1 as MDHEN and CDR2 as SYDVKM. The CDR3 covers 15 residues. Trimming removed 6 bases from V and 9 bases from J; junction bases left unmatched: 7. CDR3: CASSRQGLAGRELFF. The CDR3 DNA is TGTGCCAGCAGCCGACAGGGACTAGCGGGAAGGGAGCTGTTTTTT.